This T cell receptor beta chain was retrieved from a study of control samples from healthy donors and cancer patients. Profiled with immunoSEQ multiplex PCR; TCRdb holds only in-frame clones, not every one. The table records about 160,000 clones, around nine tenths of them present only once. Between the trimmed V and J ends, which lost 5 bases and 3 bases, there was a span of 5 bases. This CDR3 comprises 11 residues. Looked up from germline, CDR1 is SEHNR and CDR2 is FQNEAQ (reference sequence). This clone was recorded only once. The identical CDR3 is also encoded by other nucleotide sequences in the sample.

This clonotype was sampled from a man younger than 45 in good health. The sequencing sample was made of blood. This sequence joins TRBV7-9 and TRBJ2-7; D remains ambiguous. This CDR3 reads CASSPSYEQYF. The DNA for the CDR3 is TGTGCCAGCAGCCCCAGCTACGAGCAGTACTTC.